Following are 13 T cell receptor beta chains from one sample sequenced in a study of human T cells and chemical hapten exposure. Each CDR3 protein gets one entry after TCRdb re-called the RACE reads with MiXCR. The table lists about 82,000 distinct CDR3 sequences, 10% to 12% of them singletons. Time point: patch test 3, about 24 weeks after DPC sensitization. Specified treatment: therapeutic diphenylcyclopropenone sensitization with weekly scalp DPC. Sequenced here: whole blood, sampled in connection with sensitization to the hapten diphenylcyclopropenone (DPC). These receptors were collected from a woman aged 45-65 years with alopecia areata. Some clones in this sample may be carry-over from other donors' samples.

The genes are TRBV29-1 and TRBJ2-7; D gene ambiguous. Per the germline V gene, CDR1 is SQVTM and CDR2 is ANQGSEA. Trimming stripped 6 bases from V and 3 bases from J, with 15 bases between. This CDR3 is built from 13 residues. The CDR3 DNA sequence: TGCAGCGTCACATCTCACGGTAACTACGAGCAGTACTTC. Protein product: CSVTSHGNYEQYF.

The chain combines TRBV7-3 with TRBJ2-2; a weak D match, TRBD1 (5 bases). The length of the CDR3 is 14 residues. The germline V gene encodes CDR1 SGHTA and CDR2 FQGTGA. Trimming took off 7 bases at V and 4 bases at J, with 13 bases between the two ends. CDR3 DNA: TGTGCCAGCACTTTCTCTGGGGCCACCGGGGAGCTGTTTTTT. It is translated as CASTFSGATGELFF.

This clonotype has at least ten counts. The rearrangement links TRBV12-3 or TRBV12-4 to TRBJ2-7; D is tentatively TRBD1 or TRBD2 (5 bases each). The CDR3 has 14 amino acids. Trimming stripped 3 bases from V and 2 bases from J, with 11 bases between. CDR3 coding DNA: TGTGCCAGCAGTTTCGGGACCAACACCTACGAGCAGTACTTC. Residues: CASSFGTNTYEQYF.

With respect to this clonotype: A read error may be the cause here, since a much bigger clone is one base away. V and J are TRBV7-2 and TRBJ2-1; TRBD2 matches 7 bases. CDR3 length equals 14 residues. Germline CDR1 reads SGHTA; CDR2 reads FQGNSA. In DNA form, the CDR3 reads TGTGCCTGCAGGCCCACTAGCGTCTACAATGAGCAGTTCTTC. Translation gives CACRPTSVYNEQFF.

In its sample, this clonotype was seen a few times. The rearrangement uses TRBV29-1 and TRBJ2-3, with 11 bases that match TRBD2. In germline, CDR1 is SQVTM, CDR2 ANQGSEA. The CDR3 runs to 13 residues. With 6 bases clipped from V and 7 bases from J, the junction kept 6 bases outside the gene matches. CDR3 region: CSVLLAGVYTQYF. CDR3 bases: TGCAGCGTACTACTAGCGGGAGTGTATACGCAGTATTTT.

This clonotype was found many times. The chain has TRBV7-2 and TRBJ2-6, with 7 bases aligning to TRBD1. This CDR3 contains 16 residues. The V gene end was trimmed by 3 bases and the J gene end by 2 bases; junction bases not matched to a gene: 4. Germline V gene data show CDR1 as SGHTA and CDR2 as FQGNSA. The DNA of the CDR3 is TGTGCCAGCAGCTTTCGACAGGGTACTGGGGCCAACGTCCTGACTTTC. Its translation is CASSFRQGTGANVLTF. The whole variable domain, filled in from reference TRBV7-2 and TRBJ2-6, reads GAGVSQSPSNKVTEKGKDVELRCDPISGHTALYWYRQSLGQGLEFLIYFQGNSAPDKSGLPSDRFSAERTGGSVSTLTIQRTQQEDSAVYLCASSFRQGTGANVLTFGAGSRLTVL.

This clonotype was observed at least ten times. The rearrangement uses TRBV19 and TRBJ2-3; D perhaps matches TRBD2 (6 bases). This CDR3 contains 15 residues. With 5 bases removed from V and 6 bases from J, the gap between germline ends came to 18 bases. The germline V gene encodes CDR1 LNHDA and CDR2 SQIVND (reference sequence). The CDR3 region has the DNA TGTGCCAGTAGTGGGGACTTAGGACTCGGGGATACGCAGTATTTT. Protein product: CASSGDLGLGDTQYF.

This clonotype was recorded many times. The chain combines TRBV20-1 with TRBJ2-1, with 7 bases aligning to TRBD1. V lost 6 bases and J lost 1; bases outside the gene matches: 18. The CDR3 contains 18 residues. CDR1 is DFQATT and CDR2 is SNEGSKA in the germline V gene (reference sequence). This chain's CDR3 is CSAPLRGGARGSYNEQFF. The DNA of the CDR3 is TGCAGTGCCCCTTTAAGAGGGGGCGCGAGGGGATCCTACAATGAGCAGTTCTTC.

The rearrangement joins TRBV11-2 to TRBJ2-5; TRBD2 matches at 12 bases. The CDR3 runs to 15 residues. In germline, CDR1 is SGHAT, CDR2 FQNNGV. Losses at the gene ends were 5 bases for V and 5 bases for J; bases not matched to a gene: 6. CDR3 sequence reads: CASSQTSGSMETQYF. The CDR3 nucleotides read TGTGCCAGCAGCCAGACTAGCGGGAGTATGGAGACCCAGTACTTC. The full variable domain, completed using reference TRBV11-2 and TRBJ2-5, is EAGVAQSPRYKIIEKRQSVAFWCNPISGHATLYWYQQILGQGPKLLIQFQNNGVVDDSQLPKDRFSAERLKGVDSTLKIQPAKLEDSAVYLCASSQTSGSMETQYFGPGTRLLVL.

The chain combines TRBV19 with TRBJ2-1; 7 positions agree with TRBD2. Trimming at V came to 2 bases and at J to 6 bases, leaving 13 bases not matched to a gene. The CDR3 runs 17 residues. Germline assignment: CDR1 LNHDA and CDR2 SQIVND (reference sequence). CDR3 loop: CASSIYPSGSNRNEQFF. The CDR3 region has the DNA TGTGCCAGTAGTATATACCCTAGCGGCTCCAATCGCAATGAGCAGTTCTTC. The full variable domain, with the rest looked up from reference TRBV19 and TRBJ2-1, is DGGITQSPKYLFRKEGQNVTLSCEQNLNHDAMYWYRQDPGQGLRLIYYSQIVNDFQKGDIAEGYSVSREKKESFPLTVTSAQKNPTAFYLCASSIYPSGSNRNEQFFGPGTRLTVL.

This clonotype was seen more than once but under ten times. The chain recombines TRBV29-1 with TRBJ2-1; D might be TRBD1 (5 bases). Germline V gene lookup returns CDR1 SQVTM and CDR2 ANQGSEA. The CDR3 is 14 amino acids. Trimming left V 3 bases short and J 6 bases short, with 15 bases between. The DNA of the CDR3 is TGCAGCGTTGATGGGGCCGGCCCATCCAATGAGCAGTTCTTC. The encoded protein is CSVDGAGPSNEQFF.

The chain is built from TRBV11-2 and TRBJ2-2; the D gene is possibly TRBD1 (6 bases). Germline V gene sequence: CDR1 SGHAT, CDR2 FQNNGV. CDR3 length: 15 residues. V lost 5 bases and J 5 bases, leaving 15 bases between the germline ends. The CDR3 protein is CASSLVEGGTGELFF. CDR3 nucleotides: TGTGCCAGCAGCCTCGTTGAAGGGGGAACCGGGGAGCTGTTTTTT.

This rearrangement joins TRBV20-1 to TRBJ2-1, with 7 bases lining up with TRBD2. This CDR3 region has 17 residues. The J segment lost 3 bases and the V segment lost 0 bases, leaving 11 bases of the junction unmatched. The germline CDR1 and CDR2 sequences are DFQATT and SNEGSKA (reference sequence). CDR3 loop: CSARDLSGTNGYNEQFF. In DNA form, the CDR3 reads TGCAGTGCTAGAGATTTATCCGGGACTAACGGCTACAATGAGCAGTTCTTC.